The 22 T cell receptor beta chains presented below share a single source sample, sequenced in a study of cytomegalovirus exposure and HLA in healthy donors. PCR used 60 Vbeta primers and 13 Jbeta primers. Profiled with immunoSEQ multiplex PCR; TCRdb holds only in-frame clones, not every one. The sample shows 90,000 to 100,000 clones, 81% of them seen only once. The sequenced material came from PBMCs. These receptor sequences come from a man in his forties in good health and CMV-seronegative.

The chain carries TRBV10-3 and TRBJ1-1, with D perhaps TRBD1 (6 bases). Germline-derived CDR1 and CDR2 are ENHRY and SYGVKD. CDR3 length: 14 residues. The germline V and J ends were trimmed by 10 bases and 6 bases, with 21 bases remaining between them. The CDR3 protein is CANSDTRGGAEAFF. The CDR3 nucleotides are TGTGCCAACAGCGACACGAGGGGGGGCGCTGAAGCTTTCTTT.

The V and J genes are TRBV30 and TRBJ2-3, with 12 bases fitting TRBD2. The CDR3 loop spans 15 amino acids. The ends lost 0 bases at V and 6 bases at J; junction bases unmatched: 4. Looked up from germline, CDR1 is GTSNPN and CDR2 is SVGIG (reference sequence). The CDR3 DNA reads as TGTGCCTGGAGTGTACTAGCGGGGGGTAGTGATACGCAGTATTTT. Translating it yields CAWSVLAGGSDTQYF.

The chain uses TRBV5-4 and TRBJ2-7, with 9 bases matching TRBD1. With 2 bases clipped from V and 6 bases from J, the junction kept 6 bases outside the gene matches. CDR1 and CDR2 (germline): SGHNT, YYREEE (reference sequence). This CDR3 is built from 14 residues. The CDR3 spells CASSFRTGVGEQYF. In DNA form, the CDR3 reads TGTGCCAGCAGCTTTAGGACAGGGGTTGGCGAGCAGTACTTC.

A single count supports this clone. The V and J genes are TRBV5-6 and TRBJ2-2, with no clear D. The V gene lost 0 bases and the J gene lost 5 bases, with 8 bases spanning the gap. Per germline, CDR1 SGHDT and CDR2 YYEEEE. CDR3 size: 14 residues. CDR3 protein: CASSLGLVTGELFF. The CDR3 coding sequence is TGTGCCAGCAGCTTGGGTCTAGTTACCGGGGAGCTGTTTTTT. Complete variable domain (other parts from reference TRBV5-6 and TRBJ2-2): DAGVTQSPTHLIKTRGQQVTLRCSPKSGHDTVSWYQQALGQGPQFIFQYYEEEERQRGNFPDRFSGHQFPNYSSELNVNALLLGDSALYLCASSLGLVTGELFFGEGSRLTVL.

The chain combines TRBV5-8 with TRBJ1-4; a possible D gene is TRBD1 (6 bases). Trimming removed 6 bases from V and 2 bases from J, with 14 bases in between. The CDR3 extends over 15 amino acids. Germline CDR1 and CDR2: SGHTS and YDEGEE. CDR3 in DNA: TGTGCCAGCACCCGATGGGGGCTGACTAATGAAAAACTGTTTTTT. Its protein is CASTRWGLTNEKLFF.

This clone was observed once. This sequence joins TRBV4-1 and TRBJ2-5; D is unresolved. The germline CDR1 and CDR2 sequences are MGHRA and YSYEKL. The CDR3 is 10 residues long. V was cut by 6 bases and J by 5 bases, with 4 bases left in between. The CDR3 region is CASRGETQYF. DNA of the CDR3: TGCGCCAGCAGGGGCGAGACCCAGTACTTC.

The rearrangement uses TRBV9 and TRBJ1-3; D possibly corresponds to TRBD1 (6 bases). Germline V gene sequence: CDR1 SGDLS, CDR2 YYNGEE. Trimming took 3 bases from V and 0 from J, leaving 16 bases between them. The CDR3 spans 17 residues. The CDR3 region is CASSARITGNSGNTIYF. The CDR3 DNA sequence: TGTGCCAGCAGCGCAAGAATAACAGGGAACTCTGGAAACACCATATATTTT. Full variable domain (outside the CDR3, taken from reference TRBV9 and TRBJ1-3): DSGVTQTPKHLITATGQRVTLRCSPRSGDLSVYWYQQSLDQGLQFLIQYYNGEERAKGNILERFSAQQFPDLHSELNLSSLELGDSALYFCASSARITGNSGNTIYFGEGSWLTVV.

The J gene is TRBJ2-3, the V gene TRBV19, with unresolved D. V was trimmed by 6 bases and J by 0 bases, leaving 10 bases between them. This CDR3 has 14 residues. Looked up from germline, CDR1 is LNHDA and CDR2 is SQIVND (reference sequence). CDR3 nucleotide sequence: TGTGCCAGTAGGGTCCATCAGAGCACAGATACGCAGTATTTT. Its protein is CASRVHQSTDTQYF.

The CDR3 protein is CASSWAGTGRLGEKLFF. The CDR3 DNA reads as TGCGCCAGCAGCTGGGCCGGGACAGGACGTCTGGGTGAAAAACTGTTTTTT. The gene calls are TRBV5-1 and TRBJ1-4, with 8 bases identical to TRBD1. After removal of 3 bases from V and 7 bases from J, the junction contained 14 bases not matched to a gene. This CDR3 comprises 17 residues. Germline CDR1 reads SGHRS; CDR2 reads YFSETQ.

This clone was found once. The CDR3 is CASSGGGEKLFF. The DNA of the CDR3 is TGTGCCAGCAGTGGTGGGGGGGAAAAACTGTTTTTT. The rearrangement uses TRBV6-6 and TRBJ1-4, with D possibly being TRBD1 (5 bases). Trimming pared 5 bases from V and 8 bases from J, leaving 9 bases between. Germline V gene data show CDR1 as MNHNY and CDR2 as SVGAGI (reference sequence). The CDR3 length is 12 residues.

J is TRBJ2-6 and V is TRBV7-9; TRBD1 matches at 11 bases. Trimming took 1 base from V and 0 from J; bases not matched to a gene: 2. The CDR3 has 18 residues. In germline, CDR1 is SEHNR, CDR2 FQNEAQ (reference sequence). The CDR3 nucleotides read TGTGCCAGCAGCTTAGTTGGGACAGGGGGCTCTGGGGCCAACGTCCTGACTTTC. Translated: CASSLVGTGGSGANVLTF. The entire variable domain, with the rest obtained from reference TRBV7-9 and TRBJ2-6, is as follows: DTGVSQNPRHKITKRGQNVTFRCDPISEHNRLYWYRQTLGQGPEFLTYFQNEAQLEKSRLLSDRFSAERPKGSFSTLEIQRTEQGDSAMYLCASSLVGTGGSGANVLTFGAGSRLTVL.

Only a few counts were recorded for this clone. The chain combines TRBV6-5 with TRBJ1-2, with 7 bases identical to TRBD1. V lost 0 bases, J lost 2 bases, and 0 bases stayed unmatched. Per the germline V gene, CDR1 is MNHEY and CDR2 is SVGAGI. The CDR3 has 14 residues. The chain's CDR3 is CASSYSQGNYGYTF. The CDR3 DNA is TGTGCCAGCAGTTACTCACAGGGGAACTATGGCTACACCTTC.

CDR3 sequence (DNA): TGTGCCAGTAGTTCTACGACAGGTGAAGCTTTCTTT. It encodes CASSSTTGEAFF. The V and J genes are TRBV19 and TRBJ1-1; D perhaps matches TRBD1 (6 bases). CDR3 length: 12 amino acids. The V and J ends lost 5 bases and 7 bases respectively, with 11 bases between them. Germline CDR1 is LNHDA and CDR2 is SQIVND (reference sequence).

The J gene is TRBJ1-4, the V gene TRBV27; D remains unclear. CDR1 and CDR2 from the germline V gene are MNHEY and SMNVEV (reference sequence). The CDR3 has 14 amino acids. V lost 6 bases to trimming and J lost 0 bases, with 8 bases between them. The CDR3 reads CASSHSATNEKLFF. The CDR3 bases are TGTGCCAGCAGCCACAGTGCAACTAATGAAAAACTGTTTTTT.

The genes are TRBV11-2 and TRBJ1-2, with D perhaps TRBD1 (6 bases). CDR1 SGHAT and CDR2 FQNNGV come from the germline V gene. Trimming removed 5 bases from V and 2 bases from J, with 18 bases in between. The CDR3 is 16 amino acids. CDR3 nucleotides: TGTGCCAGCAGCGACATAGGGGGTCGAGGAAACTATGGCTACACCTTC. This translates into CASSDIGGRGNYGYTF. The whole variable domain, filled in from reference TRBV11-2 and TRBJ1-2, reads EAGVAQSPRYKIIEKRQSVAFWCNPISGHATLYWYQQILGQGPKLLIQFQNNGVVDDSQLPKDRFSAERLKGVDSTLKIQPAKLEDSAVYLCASSDIGGRGNYGYTFGSGTRLTVV.

CDR3 protein: CASSERGGMETQYF. CDR3 DNA: TGTGCCAGCAGTGAAAGGGGGGGCATGGAGACCCAGTACTTC. The gene calls are TRBV2 and TRBJ2-5, with D perhaps TRBD2 (7 bases). Germline CDR1 SNHLY, CDR2 FYNNEI. V dropped 2 bases and J dropped 5 bases, with 12 bases sitting between them. This CDR3 is built from 14 residues. The full variable domain, rest sourced from reference TRBV2 and TRBJ2-5, is EPEVTQTPSHQVTQMGQEVILRCVPISNHLYFYWYRQILGQKVEFLVSFYNNEISEKSEIFDDQFSVERPDGSNFTLKIRSTKLEDSAMYFCASSERGGMETQYFGPGTRLLVL.

V gene TRBV4-3 combines with J gene TRBJ2-6, with 8 bases identical to TRBD2. The CDR3 has 19 amino acids. Germline CDR1 reads LGHNA; CDR2 reads YSLEER. Trimming took 0 bases from V and 3 from J; bases not matched to a gene: 10. CDR3 residues: CASSQDSGVFASGANVLTF. The CDR3 DNA reads TGCGCCAGCAGCCAAGATAGCGGGGTTTTTGCGAGTGGGGCCAACGTCCTGACTTTC.

J is TRBJ1-6 and V is TRBV6-1; D uncertain. V lost 3 bases, J lost 12 bases, and 6 bases lay in between. CDR1 is MNHNS and CDR2 is SASEGT in the germline V gene. The CDR3 is 11 residues long. The DNA of the CDR3 is TGTGCCAGCAGTGACGAGCTACCCCTCCACTTT. It codes for CASSDELPLHF.

This clone occurred a few times. The V gene is TRBV10-1, the J gene TRBJ1-1; unclear D gene. Germline CDR1 WNHNN, CDR2 SYGVQD (reference sequence). The CDR3 spans 12 residues. V was clipped by 3 bases and J by 3 bases, with 5 bases between them. The CDR3 region has the DNA TGCGCCAGCAGTGAAGAGGACACTGAAGCTTTCTTT. Its translation is CASSEEDTEAFF.

This clone has more than one count but fewer than ten. Other DNA sequences in the same sample also yield this CDR3. The chain recombines TRBV7-8 with TRBJ1-2; no clear D gene. V lost 1 base and J 8 bases, leaving 8 bases between the germline ends. CDR1 SGHVS and CDR2 FQNEAQ come from the germline V gene. The CDR3 runs to 12 residues. CDR3 sequence (DNA): TGTGCCAGCAGCTTAGATTCGTTCGGCTACACCTTC. Residues: CASSLDSFGYTF.

This sequence joins TRBV10-3 and TRBJ1-2; 7 bases agree with TRBD1. Per germline, CDR1 ENHRY and CDR2 SYGVKD. Trimming cost V 0 bases and J 7 bases; bases outside gene matches: 5. The CDR3 spans 14 residues. CDR3 in amino acids: CAISESGQARGYTF. The CDR3 bases are TGTGCCATCAGTGAGTCTGGACAGGCTCGTGGCTACACCTTC.

As to this clone: The junction does not match germline at one end; this may be a read error. The chain has TRBV7-9 and TRBJ1-6, with 7 bases fitting TRBD1. The CDR3 length is 16 residues. Germline CDR1 is SEHNR and CDR2 is FQNEAQ (reference sequence). This chain's CDR3 is CSSSLGTAPLNSPLHF. The CDR3, as DNA: TGTTCCAGCAGCCTAGGGACAGCGCCTTTGAATTCACCCCTCCACTTT.